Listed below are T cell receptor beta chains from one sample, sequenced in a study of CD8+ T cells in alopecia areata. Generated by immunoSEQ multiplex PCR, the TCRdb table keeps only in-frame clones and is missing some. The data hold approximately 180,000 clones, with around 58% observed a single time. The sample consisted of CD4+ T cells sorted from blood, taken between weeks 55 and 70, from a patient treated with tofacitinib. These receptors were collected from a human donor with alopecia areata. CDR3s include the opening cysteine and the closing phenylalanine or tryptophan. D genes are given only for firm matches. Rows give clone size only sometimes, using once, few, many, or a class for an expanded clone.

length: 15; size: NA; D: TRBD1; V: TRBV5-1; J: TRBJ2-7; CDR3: CASSFEDRPTYEQYF; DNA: TGCGCCAGCAGCTTCGAGGACAGGCCGACCTACGAGCAGTACTTC
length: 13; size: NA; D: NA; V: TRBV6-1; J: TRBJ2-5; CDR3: CASSGASAETQYF; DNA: TGTGCCAGCAGTGGCGCTAGCGCGGAGACCCAGTACTTC
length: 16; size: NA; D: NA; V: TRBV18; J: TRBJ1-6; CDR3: CASSPPGLASNSPLHF; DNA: TGTGCCAGCTCACCACCTGGCCTGGCATCTAATTCACCCCTCCACTTT
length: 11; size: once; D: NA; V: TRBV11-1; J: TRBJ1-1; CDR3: CASKRAVEAFF; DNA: TGTGCCAGCAAACGGGCAGTGGAAGCTTTCTTT
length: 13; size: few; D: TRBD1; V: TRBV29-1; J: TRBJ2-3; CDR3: CSVAPQGLVTQYF; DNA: TGCAGCGTTGCCCCACAGGGGCTAGTTACGCAGTATTTT
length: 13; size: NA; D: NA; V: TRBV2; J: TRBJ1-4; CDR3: CASSLKPNEKLFF; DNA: TGTGCCAGCAGCTTGAAACCCAATGAAAAACTGTTTTTT
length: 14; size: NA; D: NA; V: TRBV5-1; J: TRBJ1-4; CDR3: CASSLEGNNEKLFF; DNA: TGCGCCAGCAGCTTGGAGGGAAACAATGAAAAACTGTTTTTT
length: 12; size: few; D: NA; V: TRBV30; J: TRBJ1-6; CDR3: CAWSRGNSPLHF; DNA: TGTGCCTGGAGTCGCGGAAATTCACCCCTCCACTTT
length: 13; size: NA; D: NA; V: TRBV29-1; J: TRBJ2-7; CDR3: CSVTGGETYEQYF; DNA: TGCAGCGTTACCGGGGGAGAAACTTACGAGCAGTACTTC
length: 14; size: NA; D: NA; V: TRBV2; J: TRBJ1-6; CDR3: CASSESAGGAPLHF; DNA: TGTGCCAGCAGTGAAAGTGCAGGTGGGGCACCCCTCCACTTT
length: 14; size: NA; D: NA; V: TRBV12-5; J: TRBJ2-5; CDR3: CASGLETAQETQYF; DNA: TGTGCTAGTGGTTTGGAGACAGCCCAAGAGACCCAGTACTTC
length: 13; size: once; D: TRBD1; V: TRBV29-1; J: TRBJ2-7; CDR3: CSGGQGVSYEQYF; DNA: TGCAGCGGGGGACAGGGGGTATCCTACGAGCAGTACTTC
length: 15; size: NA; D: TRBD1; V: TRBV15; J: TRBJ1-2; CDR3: CATSRGTGVGYGYTF; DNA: TGTGCCACCAGCAGAGGGACAGGGGTCGGCTATGGCTACACCTTC
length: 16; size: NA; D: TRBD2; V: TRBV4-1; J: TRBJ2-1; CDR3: CASSLQRGSSYNEQFF; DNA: TGCGCCAGCAGCCTACAGCGGGGGAGCTCCTACAATGAGCAGTTCTTC
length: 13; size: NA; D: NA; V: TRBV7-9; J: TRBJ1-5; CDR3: CASSSRWDQPQHF; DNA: TGTGCCAGCAGCTCCAGGTGGGATCAGCCCCAGCATTTT
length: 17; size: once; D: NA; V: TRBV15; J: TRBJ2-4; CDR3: CATSRDRTGLAKNIQYF; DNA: TGTGCCACCAGCAGAGATAGGACGGGACTAGCCAAAAACATTCAGTACTTC
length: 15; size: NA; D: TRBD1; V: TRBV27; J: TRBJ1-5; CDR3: CASSVGTGGGQPQHF; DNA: TGTGCCAGCAGTGTCGGGACAGGGGGCGGTCAGCCCCAGCATTTT
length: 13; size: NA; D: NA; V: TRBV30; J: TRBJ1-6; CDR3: CASRGFSGSPLHF; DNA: TGTGCCTCCCGCGGCTTCTCCGGTTCACCCCTCCACTTT
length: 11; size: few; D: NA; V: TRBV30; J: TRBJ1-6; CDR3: CAWSPGRALHF; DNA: TGTGCCTGGAGTCCAGGGAGAGCCCTCCACTTT
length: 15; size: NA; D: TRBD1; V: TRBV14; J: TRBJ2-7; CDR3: CASSPGQGRRYEQYF; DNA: TGTGCCAGCAGCCCTGGACAGGGAAGGAGGTACGAGCAGTACTTC
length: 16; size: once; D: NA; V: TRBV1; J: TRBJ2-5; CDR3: CTSSQEIAGGEETQYF; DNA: TGCACCAGCAGCCAAGAGATAGCGGGGGGCGAGGAGACCCAGTACTTC
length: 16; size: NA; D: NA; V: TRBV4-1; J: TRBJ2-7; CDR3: CASSQVRGHGGGEQYF; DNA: TGCGCCAGCAGCCAAGTTCGGGGTCATGGGGGAGGCGAGCAGTACTTC
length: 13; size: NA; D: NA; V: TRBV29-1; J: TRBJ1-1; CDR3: CSVLKVLNTEAFF; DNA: TGCAGCGTCTTGAAGGTGTTGAACACTGAAGCTTTCTTT
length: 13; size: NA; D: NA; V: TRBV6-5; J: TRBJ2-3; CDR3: CASKITGTDTQYF; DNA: TGTGCCAGCAAAATTACAGGCACAGATACGCAGTATTTT
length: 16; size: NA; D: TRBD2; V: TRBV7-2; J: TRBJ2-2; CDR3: CASSYPRGGPTGELFF; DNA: TGTGCCAGCAGCTACCCACGGGGGGGCCCCACCGGGGAGCTGTTTTTT
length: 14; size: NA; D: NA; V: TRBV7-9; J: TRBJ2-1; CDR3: CASSHPGAYNEQFF; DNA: TGTGCCAGCAGCCACCCCGGGGCATACAATGAGCAGTTCTTC
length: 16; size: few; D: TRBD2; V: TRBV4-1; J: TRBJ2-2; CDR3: CASSQLGLGNTGELFF; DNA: TGCGCCAGCAGCCAACTGGGACTAGGCAACACCGGGGAGCTGTTTTTT
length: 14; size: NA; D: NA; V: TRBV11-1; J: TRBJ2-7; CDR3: CASSLTGGGYEQYF; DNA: TGTGCCAGCAGCTTGACGGGGGGCGGCTACGAGCAGTACTTC
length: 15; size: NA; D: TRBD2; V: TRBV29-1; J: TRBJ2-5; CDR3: CSVDAWSGGSGTQYF; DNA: TGCAGCGTTGATGCTTGGAGCGGGGGTTCCGGGACCCAGTACTTC
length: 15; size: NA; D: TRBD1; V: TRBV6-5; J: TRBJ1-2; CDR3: CASRSPPDRVNGYTF; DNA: TGTGCCAGCAGATCACCCCCGGACAGGGTCAATGGCTACACCTTC
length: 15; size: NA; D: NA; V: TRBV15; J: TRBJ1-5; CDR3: CATSIGEGSHQPQHF; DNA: TGTGCCACCAGCATAGGAGAAGGGTCACATCAGCCCCAGCATTTT
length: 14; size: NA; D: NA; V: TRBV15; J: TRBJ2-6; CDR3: CATSRNSGANVLTF; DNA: TGTGCCACCAGCAGAAACTCTGGGGCCAACGTCCTGACTTTC
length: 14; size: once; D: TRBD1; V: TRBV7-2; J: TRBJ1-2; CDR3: CASSFGQGAYGYTF; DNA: TGTGCCAGCAGCTTCGGGCAGGGGGCATATGGCTACACCTTC
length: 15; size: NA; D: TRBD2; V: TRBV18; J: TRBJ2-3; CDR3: CASSPSAGGADTQYF; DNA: TGTGCCAGCTCACCATCAGCGGGAGGGGCAGATACGCAGTATTTT
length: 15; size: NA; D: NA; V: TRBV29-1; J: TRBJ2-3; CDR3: CSVAHGLGPTDTQYF; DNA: TGCAGCGTTGCCCACGGACTGGGGCCCACAGATACGCAGTATTTT
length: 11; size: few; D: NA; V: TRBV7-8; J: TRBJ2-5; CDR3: CASSLVETQYF; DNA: TGTGCCAGCAGCTTGGTAGAGACCCAGTACTTC
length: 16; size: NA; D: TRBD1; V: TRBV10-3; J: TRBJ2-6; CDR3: CAATGQVGSGANVLTF; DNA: TGTGCCGCAACGGGACAGGTGGGCTCTGGGGCCAACGTCCTGACTTTC
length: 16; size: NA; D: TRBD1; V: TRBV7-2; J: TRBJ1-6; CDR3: CASSLAARGSNSPLHF; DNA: TGTGCCAGCAGCTTAGCAGCCAGGGGGTCTAATTCACCCCTCCACTTT
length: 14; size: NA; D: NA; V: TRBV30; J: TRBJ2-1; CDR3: CAWRPAGSYNEQFF; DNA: TGTGCCTGGAGGCCGGCTGGATCCTACAATGAGCAGTTCTTC
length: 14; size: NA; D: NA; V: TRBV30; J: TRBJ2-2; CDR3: CAWGVQGLTGELFF; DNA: TGTGCCTGGGGGGTACAGGGCTTGACCGGGGAGCTGTTTTTT
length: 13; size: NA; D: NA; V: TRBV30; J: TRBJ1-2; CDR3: CAWSVKGNYGYTF; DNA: TGTGCCTGGAGTGTAAAGGGCAACTATGGCTACACCTTC
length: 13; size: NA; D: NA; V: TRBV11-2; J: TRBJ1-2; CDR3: CASRRVADYGYTF; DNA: TGTGCCAGCAGAAGAGTCGCCGACTATGGCTACACCTTC
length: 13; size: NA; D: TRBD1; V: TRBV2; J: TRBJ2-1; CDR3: CASSGGQGGEQFF; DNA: TGTGCCAGCAGCGGAGGACAGGGCGGTGAGCAGTTCTTC
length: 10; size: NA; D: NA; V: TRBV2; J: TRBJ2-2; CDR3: CASNGRELFF; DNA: TGTGCCAGCAACGGCCGGGAGCTGTTTTTT
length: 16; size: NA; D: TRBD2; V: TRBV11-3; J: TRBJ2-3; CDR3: CASSLVLAGVTDTQYF; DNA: TGTGCCAGCAGCTTAGTACTAGCGGGGGTCACAGATACGCAGTATTTT
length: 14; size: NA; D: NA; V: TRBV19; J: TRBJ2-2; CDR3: CASCLQMNTGELFF; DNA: TGTGCCAGTTGCCTGCAGATGAACACCGGGGAGCTGTTTTTT
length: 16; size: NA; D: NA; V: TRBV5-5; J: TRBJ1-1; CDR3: CASSPTPGLTNTEAFF; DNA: TGTGCCAGCAGCCCAACCCCGGGACTGACGAACACTGAAGCTTTCTTT
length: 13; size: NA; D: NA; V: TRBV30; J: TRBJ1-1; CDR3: CAWSETRNTEAFF; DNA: TGTGCCTGGAGTGAGACCCGGAACACTGAAGCTTTCTTT
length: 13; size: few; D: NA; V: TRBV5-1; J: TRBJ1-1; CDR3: CASSPKGNTEAFF; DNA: TGCGCCAGCAGCCCTAAAGGGAACACTGAAGCTTTCTTT
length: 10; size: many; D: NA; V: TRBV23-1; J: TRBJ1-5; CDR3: CASPSCPQHF; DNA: TGCGCCAGCCCCTCTTGCCCCCAGCATTTT
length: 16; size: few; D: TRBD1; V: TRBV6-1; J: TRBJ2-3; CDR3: CASSEQGARGTDTQYF; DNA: TGTGCCAGCAGTGAGCAGGGGGCGAGAGGCACAGATACGCAGTATTTT
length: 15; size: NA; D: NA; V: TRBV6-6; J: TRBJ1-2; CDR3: CASSFRRETNYGYTF; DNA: TGTGCCAGCAGTTTCCGCCGGGAAACTAACTATGGCTACACCTTC
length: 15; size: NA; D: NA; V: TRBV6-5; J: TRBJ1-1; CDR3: CASRQGHLGGTEAFF; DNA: TGTGCCAGCAGACAGGGACACCTAGGGGGCACTGAAGCTTTCTTT
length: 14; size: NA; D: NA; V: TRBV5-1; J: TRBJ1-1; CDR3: CASSWKDRNTEAFF; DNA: TGCGCCAGCAGCTGGAAGGACAGGAACACTGAAGCTTTCTTT
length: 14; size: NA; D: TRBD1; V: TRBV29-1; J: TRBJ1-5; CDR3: CSAVEGTGAQPQHF; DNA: TGCAGCGCCGTTGAGGGTACAGGGGCTCAGCCCCAGCATTTT
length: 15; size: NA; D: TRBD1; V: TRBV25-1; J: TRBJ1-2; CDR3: CASSGRDRGVYGYTF; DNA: TGTGCCAGCAGTGGCCGGGACAGGGGAGTCTATGGCTACACCTTC
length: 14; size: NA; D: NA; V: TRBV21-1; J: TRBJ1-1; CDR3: CASSKVVVNTEAFF; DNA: TGTGCCAGCAGCAAAGTAGTGGTGAACACTGAAGCTTTCTTT
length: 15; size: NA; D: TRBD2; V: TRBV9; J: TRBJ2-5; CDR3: CASTRTSGGQETQYF; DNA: TGTGCCAGCACCAGGACTAGCGGGGGACAAGAGACCCAGTACTTC
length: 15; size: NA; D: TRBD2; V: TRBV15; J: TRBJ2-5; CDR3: CATSSQRGDQETQYF; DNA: TGTGCCACCAGCAGCCAACGGGGGGATCAAGAGACCCAGTACTTC
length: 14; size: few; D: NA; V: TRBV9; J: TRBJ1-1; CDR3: CASSGQIQNTEAFF; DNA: TGTGCCAGCAGCGGACAGATCCAGAACACTGAAGCTTTCTTT